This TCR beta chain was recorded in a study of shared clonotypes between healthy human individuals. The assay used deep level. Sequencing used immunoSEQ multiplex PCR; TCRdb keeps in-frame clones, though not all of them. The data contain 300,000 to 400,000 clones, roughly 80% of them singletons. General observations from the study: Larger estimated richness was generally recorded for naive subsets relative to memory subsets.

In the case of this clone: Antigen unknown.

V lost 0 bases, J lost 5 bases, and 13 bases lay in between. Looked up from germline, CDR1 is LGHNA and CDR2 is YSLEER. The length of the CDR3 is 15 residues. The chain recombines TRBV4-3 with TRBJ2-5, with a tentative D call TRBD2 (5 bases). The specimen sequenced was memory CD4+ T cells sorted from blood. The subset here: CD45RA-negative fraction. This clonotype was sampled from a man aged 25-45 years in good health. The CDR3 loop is CASSQDRGGRETQYF. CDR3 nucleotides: TGCGCCAGCAGCCAAGATCGGGGTGGCAGGGAGACCCAGTACTTC.